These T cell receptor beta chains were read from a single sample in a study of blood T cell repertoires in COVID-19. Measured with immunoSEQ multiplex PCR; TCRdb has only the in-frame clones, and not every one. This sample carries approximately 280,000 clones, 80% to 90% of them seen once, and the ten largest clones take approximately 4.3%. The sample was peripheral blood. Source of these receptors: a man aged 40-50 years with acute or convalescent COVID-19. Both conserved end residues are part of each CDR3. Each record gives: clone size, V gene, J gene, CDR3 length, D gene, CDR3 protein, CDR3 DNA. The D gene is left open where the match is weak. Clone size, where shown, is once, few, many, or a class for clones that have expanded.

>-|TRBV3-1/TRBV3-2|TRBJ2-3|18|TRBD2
CASSQDRERGGHTDTQYF
TGTGCCAGCAGCCAAGATCGGGAGCGGGGGGGCCATACAGATACGCAGTATTTT
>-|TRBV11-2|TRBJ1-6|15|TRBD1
CASSLAGTANSPLHF
TGTGCCAGCAGCTTAGCCGGGACAGCTAATTCACCCCTCCACTTT
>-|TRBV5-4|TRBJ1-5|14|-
CASSLFDSDQPQHF
TGTGCCAGCAGCTTGTTTGACAGTGATCAGCCCCAGCATTTT
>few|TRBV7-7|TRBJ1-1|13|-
CASSLKQGTEAFF
TGTGCCAGCAGCTTAAAACAGGGCACTGAAGCTTTCTTT
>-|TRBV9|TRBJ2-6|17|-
CASSVWDTWSGANVLTF
TGTGCCAGCAGCGTCTGGGACACCTGGTCTGGGGCCAACGTCCTGACTTTC
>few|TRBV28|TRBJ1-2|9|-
CASSYPLTF
TGTGCCAGCAGTTATCCCCTCACCTTC
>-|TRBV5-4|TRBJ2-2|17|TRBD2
CASSPGGLAGSTGELFF
TGTGCCAGCAGCCCTGGCGGACTAGCGGGATCTACCGGGGAGCTGTTTTTT
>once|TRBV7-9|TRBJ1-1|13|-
CASSRGAGTEAFF
TGTGCCAGCAGCCGGGGGGCCGGCACTGAAGCTTTCTTT
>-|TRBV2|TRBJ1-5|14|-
CASSDQGFNQPQHF
TGTGCCAGCAGTGACCAGGGGTTCAATCAGCCCCAGCATTTT
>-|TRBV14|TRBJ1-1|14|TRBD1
CASSPRQGGTEAFF
TGTGCCAGCAGCCCCCGACAGGGGGGCACTGAAGCTTTCTTT
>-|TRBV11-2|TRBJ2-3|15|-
CASSLGQVETDTQYF
TGTGCCAGCAGCTTAGGACAGGTGGAGACAGATACGCAGTATTTT
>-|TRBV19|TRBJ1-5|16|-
CASNPQGGSSNQPQHF
TGTGCCAGTAACCCACAGGGCGGGAGTAGCAATCAGCCCCAGCATTTT
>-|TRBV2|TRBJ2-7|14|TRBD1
CASQDPGQGNEQYF
TGTGCCAGTCAAGACCCGGGACAGGGAAACGAGCAGTACTTC
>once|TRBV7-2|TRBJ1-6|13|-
CASRAEPNSPLHF
TGTGCCAGCAGAGCGGAGCCTAATTCACCCCTCCACTTT
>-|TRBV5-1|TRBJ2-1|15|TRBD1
CASSASGTGRDEQFF
TGCGCCAGCAGCGCATCCGGGACAGGCAGGGATGAGCAGTTCTTC
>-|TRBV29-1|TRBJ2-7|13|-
CSVEAPNSYEQYF
TGCAGCGTTGAAGCCCCCAACTCCTACGAGCAGTACTTC
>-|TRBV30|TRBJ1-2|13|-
CAWSLGEAHGYTF
TGTGCCTGGAGTTTGGGGGAGGCCCATGGCTACACCTTC
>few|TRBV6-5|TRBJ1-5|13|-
CATTRGAGQPQHF
TGTGCCACCACCCGGGGGGCTGGTCAGCCCCAGCATTTT
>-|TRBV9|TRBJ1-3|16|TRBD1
CASSPLGQGPGNTIYF
TGTGCCAGCAGCCCTTTGGGACAGGGGCCAGGAAACACCATATATTTT
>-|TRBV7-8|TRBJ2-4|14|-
CASSFNSLENIQYF
TGTGCCAGCAGCTTCAACAGCTTGGAAAACATTCAGTACTTC
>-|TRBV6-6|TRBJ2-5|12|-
CASSDDPGAPYF
TGTGCCAGCAGTGACGACCCGGGAGCCCCGTACTTC
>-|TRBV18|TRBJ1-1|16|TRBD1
CASSPTPGQRNTEAFF
TGTGCCAGCTCACCTACTCCGGGACAGAGGAACACTGAAGCTTTCTTT
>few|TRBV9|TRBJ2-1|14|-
CASSKDSLMGEQFF
TGTGCCAGCAGCAAGGACAGCCTAATGGGGGAGCAGTTCTTC
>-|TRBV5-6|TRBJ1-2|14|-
CASSLFWGPYGYTF
TGTGCCAGCAGCTTGTTCTGGGGGCCCTATGGCTACACCTTC
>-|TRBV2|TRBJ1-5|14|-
CAARGVGSNQPQHF
TGTGCCGCCCGGGGGGTAGGTAGCAATCAGCCCCAGCATTTT
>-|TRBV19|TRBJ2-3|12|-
CASSIQEGTQYF
TGTGCCAGTAGTATCCAGGAGGGTACGCAGTATTTT
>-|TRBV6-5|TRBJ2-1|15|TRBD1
CASSTRDRDHNEQFF
TGTGCCAGCAGCACCCGGGACAGGGACCACAATGAGCAGTTCTTC